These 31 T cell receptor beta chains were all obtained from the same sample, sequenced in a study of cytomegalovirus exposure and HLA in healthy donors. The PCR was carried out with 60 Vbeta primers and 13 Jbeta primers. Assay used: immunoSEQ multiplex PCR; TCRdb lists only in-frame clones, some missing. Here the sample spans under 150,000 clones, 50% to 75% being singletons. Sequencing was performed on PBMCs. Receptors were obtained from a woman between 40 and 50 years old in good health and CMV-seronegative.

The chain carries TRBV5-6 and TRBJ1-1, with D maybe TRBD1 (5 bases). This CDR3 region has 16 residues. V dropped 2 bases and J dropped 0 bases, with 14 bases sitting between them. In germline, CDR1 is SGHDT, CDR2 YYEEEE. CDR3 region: CASSFRRSGLNTEAFF. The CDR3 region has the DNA TGTGCCAGCAGCTTTCGTCGTTCAGGGTTGAACACTGAAGCTTTCTTT. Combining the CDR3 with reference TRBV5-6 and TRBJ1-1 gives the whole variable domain DAGVTQSPTHLIKTRGQQVTLRCSPKSGHDTVSWYQQALGQGPQFIFQYYEEEERQRGNFPDRFSGHQFPNYSSELNVNALLLGDSALYLCASSFRRSGLNTEAFFGQGTRLTVV.

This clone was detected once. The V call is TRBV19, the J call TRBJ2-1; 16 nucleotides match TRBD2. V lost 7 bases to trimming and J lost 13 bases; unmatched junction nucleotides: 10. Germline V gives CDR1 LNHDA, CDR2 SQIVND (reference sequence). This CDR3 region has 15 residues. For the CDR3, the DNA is TGTGCCAGTACCATCAGGGGGACTAGCGGGGGGGTACAGTTCTTC. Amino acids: CASTIRGTSGGVQFF. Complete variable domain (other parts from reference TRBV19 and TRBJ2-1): DGGITQSPKYLFRKEGQNVTLSCEQNLNHDAMYWYRQDPGQGLRLIYYSQIVNDFQKGDIAEGYSVSREKKESFPLTVTSAQKNPTAFYLCASTIRGTSGGVQFFGPGTRLTVL.

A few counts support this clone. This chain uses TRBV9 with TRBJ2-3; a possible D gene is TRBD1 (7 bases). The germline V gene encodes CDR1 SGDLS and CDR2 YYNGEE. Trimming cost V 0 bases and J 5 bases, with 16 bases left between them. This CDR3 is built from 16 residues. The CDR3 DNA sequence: TGTGCCAGCAGCGTAGGAGCCAGACAGGGAGGAGATACGCAGTATTTT. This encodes CASSVGARQGGDTQYF.

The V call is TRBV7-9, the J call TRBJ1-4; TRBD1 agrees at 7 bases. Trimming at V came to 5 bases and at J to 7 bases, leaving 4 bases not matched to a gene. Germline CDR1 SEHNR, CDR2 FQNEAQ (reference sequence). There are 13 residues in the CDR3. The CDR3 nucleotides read TGTGCCAGCAGCGGGGGACAGATTGAAAAACTGTTTTTT. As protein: CASSGGQIEKLFF.

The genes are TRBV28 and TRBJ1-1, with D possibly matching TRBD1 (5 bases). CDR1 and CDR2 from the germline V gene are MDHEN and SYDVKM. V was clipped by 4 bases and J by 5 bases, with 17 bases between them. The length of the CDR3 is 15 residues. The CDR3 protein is CASSSGRLGLTEAFF. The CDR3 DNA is TGTGCCAGCAGTTCAGGGAGGTTGGGGCTTACTGAAGCTTTCTTT.

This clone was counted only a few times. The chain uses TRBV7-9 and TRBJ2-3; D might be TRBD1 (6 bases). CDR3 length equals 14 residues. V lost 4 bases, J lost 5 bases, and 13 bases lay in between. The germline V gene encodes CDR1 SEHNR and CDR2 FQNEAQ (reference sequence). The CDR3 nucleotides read TGTGCCAGCAGCTCTCCGGGACAAATAGATACGCAGTATTTT. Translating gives CASSSPGQIDTQYF.

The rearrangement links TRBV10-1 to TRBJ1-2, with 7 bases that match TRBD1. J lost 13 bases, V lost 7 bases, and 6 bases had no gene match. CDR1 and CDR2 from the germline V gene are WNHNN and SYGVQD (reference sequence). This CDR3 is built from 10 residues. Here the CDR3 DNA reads TGCGCCAGCAACAGGGGAGAGGGCACCTTC. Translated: CASNRGEGTF.

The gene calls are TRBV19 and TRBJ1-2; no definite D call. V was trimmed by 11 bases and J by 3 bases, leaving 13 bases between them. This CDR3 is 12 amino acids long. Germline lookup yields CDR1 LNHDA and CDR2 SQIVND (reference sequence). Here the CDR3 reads CASKRADYGYTF. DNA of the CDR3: TGTGCCTCTAAGAGGGCGGACTATGGCTACACCTTC.

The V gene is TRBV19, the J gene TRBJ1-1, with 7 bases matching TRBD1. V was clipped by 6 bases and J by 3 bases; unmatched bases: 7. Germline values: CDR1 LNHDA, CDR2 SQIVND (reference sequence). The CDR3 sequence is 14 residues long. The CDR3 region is CASRPGGKDTEAFF. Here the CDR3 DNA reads TGTGCCAGTAGGCCAGGGGGTAAGGACACTGAAGCTTTCTTT.

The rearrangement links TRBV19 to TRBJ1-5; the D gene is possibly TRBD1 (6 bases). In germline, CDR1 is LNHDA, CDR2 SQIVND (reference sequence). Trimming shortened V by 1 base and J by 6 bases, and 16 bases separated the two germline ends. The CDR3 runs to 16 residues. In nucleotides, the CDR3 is TGTGCCAGTAGTATAGTCCCCAGGGGCGGCGGTCAGCCCCAGCATTTT. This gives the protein CASSIVPRGGGQPQHF.

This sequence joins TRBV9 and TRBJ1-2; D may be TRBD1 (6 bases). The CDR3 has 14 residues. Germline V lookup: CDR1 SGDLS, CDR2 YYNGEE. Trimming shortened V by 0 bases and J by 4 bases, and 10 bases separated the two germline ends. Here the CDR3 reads CASSVVGQSYGYTF. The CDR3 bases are TGTGCCAGCAGCGTAGTTGGACAGTCCTATGGCTACACCTTC.

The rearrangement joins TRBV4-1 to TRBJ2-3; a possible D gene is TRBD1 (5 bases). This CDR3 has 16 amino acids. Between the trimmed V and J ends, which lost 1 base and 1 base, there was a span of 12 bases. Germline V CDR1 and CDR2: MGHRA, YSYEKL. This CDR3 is CASSQVPGSRTDTQYF. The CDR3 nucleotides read TGCGCCAGCAGCCAAGTTCCAGGGTCCCGCACAGATACGCAGTATTTT.

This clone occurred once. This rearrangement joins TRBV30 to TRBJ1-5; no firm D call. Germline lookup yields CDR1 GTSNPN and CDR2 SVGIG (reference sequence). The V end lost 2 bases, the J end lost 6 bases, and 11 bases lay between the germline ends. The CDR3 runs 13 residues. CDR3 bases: TGTGCCTGGAGTAAATCGGAGGTTCAGCCCCAGCATTTT. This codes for CAWSKSEVQPQHF.

The CDR3 protein is CASSQGALEKAFF. The CDR3 DNA reads TGTGCCAGCTCACAGGGGGCTCTGGAGAAAGCTTTCTTT. V and J are TRBV14 and TRBJ1-1, with 9 bases that match TRBD1. The trim removed 8 bases at V and 9 bases at J, leaving 10 bases unmatched. Germline V gene sequence: CDR1 SGHDN, CDR2 FVKESK. The CDR3 is 13 amino acids. The full variable domain, with the rest looked up from reference TRBV14 and TRBJ1-1, is EAGVTQFPSHSVIEKGQTVTLRCDPISGHDNLYWYRRVMGKEIKFLLHFVKESKQDESGMPNNRFLAERTGGTYSTLKVQPAELEDSGVYFCASSQGALEKAFFGQGTRLTVV.

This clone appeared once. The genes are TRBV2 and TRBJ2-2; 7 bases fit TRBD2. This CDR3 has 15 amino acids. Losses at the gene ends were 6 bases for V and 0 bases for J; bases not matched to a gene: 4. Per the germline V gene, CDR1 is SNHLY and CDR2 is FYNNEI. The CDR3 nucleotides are TGTGCCAGCAGGGGGGACTACTCGAACACCGGGGAGCTGTTTTTT. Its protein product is CASRGDYSNTGELFF. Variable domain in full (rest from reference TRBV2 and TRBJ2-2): EPEVTQTPSHQVTQMGQEVILRCVPISNHLYFYWYRQILGQKVEFLVSFYNNEISEKSEIFDDQFSVERPDGSNFTLKIRSTKLEDSAMYFCASRGDYSNTGELFFGEGSRLTVL.

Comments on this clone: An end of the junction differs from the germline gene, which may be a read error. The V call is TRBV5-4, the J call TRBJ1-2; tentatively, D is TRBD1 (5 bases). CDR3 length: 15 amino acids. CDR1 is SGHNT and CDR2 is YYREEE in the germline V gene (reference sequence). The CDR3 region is CTSSLGEGWAYGYTF. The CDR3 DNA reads TGTACCAGCAGCTTGGGGGAGGGTTGGGCCTATGGCTACACCTTC.

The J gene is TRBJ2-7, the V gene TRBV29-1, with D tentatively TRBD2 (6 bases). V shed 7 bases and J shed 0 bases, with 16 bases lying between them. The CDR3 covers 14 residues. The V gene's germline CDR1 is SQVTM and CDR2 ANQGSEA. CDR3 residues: CSAAGVRGSYEQYF. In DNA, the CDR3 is TGCAGCGCCGCCGGGGTGCGGGGCTCCTACGAGCAGTACTTC.

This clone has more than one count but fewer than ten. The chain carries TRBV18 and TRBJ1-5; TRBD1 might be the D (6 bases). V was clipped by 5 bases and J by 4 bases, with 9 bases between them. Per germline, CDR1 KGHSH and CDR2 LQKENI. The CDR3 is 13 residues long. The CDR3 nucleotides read TGTGCCAGCTCAACGGACAGAAATCAGCCCCAGCATTTT. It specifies CASSTDRNQPQHF.

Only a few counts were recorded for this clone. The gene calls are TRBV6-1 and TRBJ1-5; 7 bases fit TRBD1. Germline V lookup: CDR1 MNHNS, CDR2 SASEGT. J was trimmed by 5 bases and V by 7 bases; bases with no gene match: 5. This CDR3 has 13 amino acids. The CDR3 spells CASTGQDYQPQHF. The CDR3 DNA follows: TGTGCCAGCACAGGACAGGACTATCAGCCCCAGCATTTT.

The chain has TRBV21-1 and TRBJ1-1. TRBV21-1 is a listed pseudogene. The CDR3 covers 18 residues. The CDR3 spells CASSNLGRQVDMSCEAFF. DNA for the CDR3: TGTGCCAGCAGCAACTTGGGGAGGCAGGTTGATATGAGTTGCGAAGCTTTCTTT.

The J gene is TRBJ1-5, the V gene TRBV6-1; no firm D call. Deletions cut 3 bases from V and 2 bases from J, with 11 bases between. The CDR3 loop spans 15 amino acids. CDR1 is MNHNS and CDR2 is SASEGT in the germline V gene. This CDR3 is CASSDRPGGNQPQHF. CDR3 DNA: TGTGCCAGCAGTGACCGACCCGGGGGCAATCAGCCCCAGCATTTT.

For the CDR3, the DNA is TGTGCCAGCAGTTACTTAGGGGGCTATAACACTGAAGCTTTCTTT. Protein: CASSYLGGYNTEAFF. This chain uses TRBV6-5 with TRBJ1-1; 7 nucleotides agree with TRBD1. V lost 1 base to trimming and J lost 2 bases; unmatched junction nucleotides: 4. Looked up from germline, CDR1 is MNHEY and CDR2 is SVGAGI. The CDR3 is 15 amino acids.

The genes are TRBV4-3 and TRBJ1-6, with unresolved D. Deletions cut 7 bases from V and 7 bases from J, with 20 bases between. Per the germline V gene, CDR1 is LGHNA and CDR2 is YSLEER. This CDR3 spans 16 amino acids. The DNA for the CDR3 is TGCGCCAGCACCACAAGTACGGAGGCAAGGAATTCACCCCTCCACTTT. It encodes CASTTSTEARNSPLHF.

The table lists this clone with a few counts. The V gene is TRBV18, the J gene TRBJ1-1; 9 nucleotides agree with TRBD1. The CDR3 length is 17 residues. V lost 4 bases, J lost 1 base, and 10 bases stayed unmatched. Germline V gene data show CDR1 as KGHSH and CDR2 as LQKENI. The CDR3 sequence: CASSLRTGARENTEAFF. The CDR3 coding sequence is TGTGCCAGCTCACTACGGACAGGGGCGCGGGAGAACACTGAAGCTTTCTTT.

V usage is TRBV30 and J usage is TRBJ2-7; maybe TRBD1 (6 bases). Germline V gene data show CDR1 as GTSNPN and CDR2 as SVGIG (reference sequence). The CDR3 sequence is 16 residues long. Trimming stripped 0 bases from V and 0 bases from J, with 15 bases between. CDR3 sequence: CAWSVIWGHSSYEQYF. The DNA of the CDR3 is TGTGCCTGGAGTGTAATATGGGGACATAGCTCCTACGAGCAGTACTTC.

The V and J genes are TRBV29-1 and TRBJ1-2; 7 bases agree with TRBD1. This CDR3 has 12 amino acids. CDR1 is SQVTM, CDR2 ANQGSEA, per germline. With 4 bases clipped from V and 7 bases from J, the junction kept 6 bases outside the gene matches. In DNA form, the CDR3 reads TGCAGCGTTGGCAGGGGGTGGGGTGGCTACACCTTC. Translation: CSVGRGWGGYTF.

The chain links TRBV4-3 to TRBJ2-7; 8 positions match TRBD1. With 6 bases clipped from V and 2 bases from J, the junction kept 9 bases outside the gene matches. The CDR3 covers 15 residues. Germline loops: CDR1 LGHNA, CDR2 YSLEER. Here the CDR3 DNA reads TGCGCCAGCAGGGGAGACAGGGGTCAAACCTACGAGCAGTACTTC. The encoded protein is CASRGDRGQTYEQYF.

The CDR3 nucleotides read TGTGCCAGTAAAGAACAGAGGAACACTGAAGCTTTCTTT. It specifies CASKEQRNTEAFF. V gene TRBV19 combines with J gene TRBJ1-1, with unresolved D. Germline CDR1 is LNHDA and CDR2 is SQIVND (reference sequence). The CDR3 has 13 amino acids. Trimming left V 7 bases short and J 1 base short, with 10 bases between. Full variable domain (missing parts from reference TRBV19 and TRBJ1-1): DGGITQSPKYLFRKEGQNVTLSCEQNLNHDAMYWYRQDPGQGLRLIYYSQIVNDFQKGDIAEGYSVSREKKESFPLTVTSAQKNPTAFYLCASKEQRNTEAFFGQGTRLTVV.

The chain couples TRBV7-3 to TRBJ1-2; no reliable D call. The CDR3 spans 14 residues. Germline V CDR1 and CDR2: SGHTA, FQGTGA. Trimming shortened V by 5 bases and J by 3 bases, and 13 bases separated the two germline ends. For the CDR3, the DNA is TGTGCCAGCAGCAAGACTGGAGGAGACTATGGCTACACCTTC. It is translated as CASSKTGGDYGYTF. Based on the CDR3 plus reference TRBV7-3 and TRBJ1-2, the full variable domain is GAGVSQTPSNKVTEKGKYVELRCDPISGHTALYWYRQSLGQGPEFLIYFQGTGAADDSGLPNDRFFAVRPEGSVSTLKIQRTERGDSAVYLCASSKTGGDYGYTFGSGTRLTVV.

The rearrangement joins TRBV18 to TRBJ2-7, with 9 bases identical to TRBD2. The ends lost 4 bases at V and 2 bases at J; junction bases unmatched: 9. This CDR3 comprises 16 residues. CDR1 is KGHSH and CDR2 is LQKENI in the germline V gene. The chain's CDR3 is CASSQNSGGSTYEQYF. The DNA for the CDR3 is TGTGCCAGCTCACAGAATAGCGGGGGCTCAACCTACGAGCAGTACTTC.

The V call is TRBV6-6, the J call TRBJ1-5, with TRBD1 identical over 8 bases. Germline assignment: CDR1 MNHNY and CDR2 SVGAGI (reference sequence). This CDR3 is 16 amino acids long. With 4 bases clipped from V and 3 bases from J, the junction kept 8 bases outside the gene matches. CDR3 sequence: CASSSSGTGTNQPQHF. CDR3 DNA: TGTGCCAGCAGTTCTTCCGGGACAGGTACCAATCAGCCCCAGCATTTT.